These T cell receptor beta chains were read from a single sample in a study of control samples from healthy donors and cancer patients. Sequenced by immunoSEQ multiplex PCR; TCRdb stores in-frame clones only, minus some. The sample gives about 130,000 clones, around 94% of which show up once; approximately 15% is in the top ten. The sequenced sample consisted of PBMCs. The receptors derive from a man between 60 and 75 years old with colorectal cancer. CDR3s include the opening cysteine and the closing phenylalanine or tryptophan. Each record gives: D gene, V gene, J gene, clone size, CDR3 DNA, CDR3 protein. D genes are given only for firm matches. Only part of the rows carry a size: once, few, many, or a class if the clone is expanded.

TRBD1	TRBV7-2	TRBJ2-1	-	TGTGCCAGCAGCCAGACAGGGGGAAGCGCCAATGAGCAGTTCTTC	CASSQTGGSANEQFF
-	TRBV4-2	TRBJ1-6	-	TGTGCCAGCAGCCCCAAACCCCGGGGTTCGAATAATTCACCCCTCCACTTT	CASSPKPRGSNNSPLHF
TRBD1	TRBV2	TRBJ1-1	-	TGTGCCAGCAGTGCACAGGGGGTCAACACTGAAGCTTTCTTT	CASSAQGVNTEAFF
TRBD2	TRBV11-2	TRBJ2-5	-	TGTGCCAGCAGCACCTCCCACGGCGGGGGGTACCAAGAGACCCAGTACTTC	CASSTSHGGGYQETQYF
-	TRBV29-1	TRBJ2-7	once	TGCAGCGTTGAAGGATCAGGGGACGAGCAGTACTTC	CSVEGSGDEQYF
TRBD1	TRBV28	TRBJ2-5	-	TGTGCCAGCAGTCCCCCCGGACAGGGTTGGGGAGAGACCCAGTACTTC	CASSPPGQGWGETQYF
-	TRBV24-1	TRBJ2-3	-	TGTGCCACCAGTGATCACGGACCGACCCTCACAGATACGCAGTATTTT	CATSDHGPTLTDTQYF
-	TRBV7-2	TRBJ2-2	-	TGTGCCAGCACCCATGGGAGATCCCGAGGGACCGGGGAGCTGTTTTTT	CASTHGRSRGTGELFF
-	TRBV10-3	TRBJ1-1	-	TGTGCCATCAGTGAGTCGAGCGGAGGGTCGCACACTGAAGCTTTCTTT	CAISESSGGSHTEAFF
-	TRBV6-1	TRBJ1-5	once	TGTGCCAGCAGTGATGCTGGCAGGGATCAGCCCCAGCATTTT	CASSDAGRDQPQHF
-	TRBV18	TRBJ1-1	-	TGTGCCAGCTCACCTCGGGGGGAGAACACTGAAGCTTTCTTT	CASSPRGENTEAFF
-	TRBV7-8	TRBJ1-1	-	TGTGCCAGCGACTCTGAGGGCCTGAACACTGAAGCTTTCTTT	CASDSEGLNTEAFF
-	TRBV5-6	TRBJ1-2	-	TGTGCCAGCAGGGGTCAGGGTCTGAGGTTCTCGAGTGGCTACACCTTC	CASRGQGLRFSSGYTF
TRBD1	TRBV6-6	TRBJ2-7	-	TGTGCCAGCCTCGGGACAGGGGACTCCTACGAGCAGTACTTC	CASLGTGDSYEQYF
TRBD1	TRBV27	TRBJ1-6	once	TGTGCCAGCAGACTTACCGGACAGGGTCTTGGTTCACCCCTCCACTTT	CASRLTGQGLGSPLHF
TRBD1	TRBV7-2	TRBJ2-5	-	TGTGCCAGCAACACCGGGACAGGGGTAGAGACCCAGTACTTC	CASNTGTGVETQYF
-	TRBV19	TRBJ2-7	-	TGTGCCAGTAGTCTAAACCCCAGGACAGAATTCTACGAGCAGTACTTC	CASSLNPRTEFYEQYF
TRBD1	TRBV19	TRBJ1-5	-	TGTGCCAGTAGGGAAACAGGGGGCAATCAGCCCCAGCATTTT	CASRETGGNQPQHF
-	TRBV19	TRBJ1-3	-	TGTGCCAGTAGTATGTGGGGGTTTCAATCTGGAAACACCATATATTTT	CASSMWGFQSGNTIYF
-	TRBV6-1	TRBJ1-2	-	TGTGCCAGCAGTGAAGCAGGGTATTATGGCTACACCTTC	CASSEAGYYGYTF
-	TRBV27	TRBJ1-2	-	TGTGCCACGGGCCCCAGGGAAGGGGGCTATGGCTACACCTTC	CATGPREGGYGYTF
TRBD1	TRBV6-2/TRBV6-3	TRBJ1-2	-	TGTGCCAGCAGCTGGACAGGGGCTAACTATGGCTACACCTTC	CASSWTGANYGYTF
TRBD1	TRBV19	TRBJ1-3	-	TGTGCCAGAGAGGACAGGGAAGATGGAAACACCATATATTTT	CAREDREDGNTIYF
-	TRBV2	TRBJ2-5	-	TGTGCCAGCACGTCGGGACGCTCCCTGGAGACCCAGTACTTC	CASTSGRSLETQYF
TRBD2	TRBV3-1/TRBV3-2	TRBJ2-3	-	TGTGCCAGCAGTCAACCGGGGGGGTCTAGCACAGATACGCAGTATTTT	CASSQPGGSSTDTQYF
-	TRBV27	TRBJ2-1	-	TGTGCCAGCAGTCCGTGGGACTCTTACAATGAGCAGTTCTTC	CASSPWDSYNEQFF
TRBD2	TRBV5-1	TRBJ2-5	-	TGCGCCAGCAGCCCTAGGACTAGCGGGGCGCTAGAGACCCAGTACTTC	CASSPRTSGALETQYF
-	TRBV12-3/TRBV12-4	TRBJ2-7	-	TGTGCCAGCAGTTTACGCGGCGAGCAGTACTTC	CASSLRGEQYF
-	TRBV27	TRBJ2-5	-	TGTGCCAGCAGTTCGAGGGGGGGGGATGAGGAGACCCAGTACTTC	CASSSRGGDEETQYF
TRBD1	TRBV3-1/TRBV3-2	TRBJ1-2	-	TGTGCCAGCAGCGCCCGGACAGGTTATGGCTACACCTTC	CASSARTGYGYTF
TRBD1	TRBV6-5	TRBJ2-1	-	TGTGCCAGCACAATCGGGACAGGGATCAATGAGCAGTTCTTC	CASTIGTGINEQFF